This TCR beta chain was identified during a study of blood T cell repertoires in COVID-19. Study at large: Donors in the United States, Italy and Spain gave samples during acute or convalescent COVID-19. T cells, B-cell-depleted T cells, or PBMCs provided the cDNA or gDNA that served as material.

V shed 7 bases and J shed 6 bases, with 27 bases lying between them. From germline, CDR1 is LNHDA and CDR2 SQIVND (reference sequence). The CDR3 consists of 17 residues. Per the authors' pipeline: Using reference gene primer amplification, nucleated cell counts were estimated. Clones were sequenced by immunoSEQ multiplex PCR, and TCRdb holds only the in-frame ones, with some missing. For V, J and clone size, that table is used; D and trimming come from the DNA. This repertoire shows about 70,000 clones, over 85% found once; its top ten account for 1.5%. The sample taken for sequencing was peripheral blood. The chain has TRBV19 and TRBJ1-1, with a weak D call TRBD1 (5 bases). This clonotype was sampled from a man aged 50 to 60 with acute or convalescent COVID-19. The CDR3 coding sequence is TGTGCCAGTACCCCTTTCACCCTCCGGCTGGGGGGTCCTGAAGCTTTCTTT. This codes for CASTPFTLRLGGPEAFF.